This T cell receptor (beta chain) was sequenced for a study of shared clonotypes between healthy human individuals. The repertoire was sequenced with immunoSEQ multiplex PCR; TCRdb's copy has only in-frame clones and lacks some. This table holds 2.5 million or so clones, around 94% found once. This clone came up a few times. The V gene end was trimmed by 2 bases and the J gene end by 1 base; junction bases not matched to a gene: 3. CDR1 is GTSNPN, CDR2 SVGIG, per germline (reference sequence). This CDR3 comprises 16 residues. The TCR originated in a man younger than 35 in good health. The gene calls are TRBV30 and TRBJ1-5, with 12 bases aligning to TRBD1. Material for sequencing was naive CD4+ T cells sorted from blood. The subset denotes: CD45RA+ positively selected. The CDR3 DNA reads as TGTGCCTGGAGTATGGGACAGGGGGCAAGCAATCAGCCCCAGCATTTT. Its translation is CAWSMGQGASNQPQHF.